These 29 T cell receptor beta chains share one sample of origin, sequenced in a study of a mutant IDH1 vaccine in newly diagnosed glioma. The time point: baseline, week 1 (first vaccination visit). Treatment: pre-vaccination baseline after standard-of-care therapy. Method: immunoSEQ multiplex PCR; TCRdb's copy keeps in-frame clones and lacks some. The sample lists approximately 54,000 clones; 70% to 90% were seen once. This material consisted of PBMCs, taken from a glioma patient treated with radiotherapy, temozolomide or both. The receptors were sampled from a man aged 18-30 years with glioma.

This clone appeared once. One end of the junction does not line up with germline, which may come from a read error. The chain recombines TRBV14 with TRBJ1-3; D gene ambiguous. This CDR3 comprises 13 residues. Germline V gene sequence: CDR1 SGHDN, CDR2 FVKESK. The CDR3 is CASSQVGVGVPLF. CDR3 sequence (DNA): TGTGCCAGCAGCCAAGTCGGCGTGGGAGTACCACTTTTT.

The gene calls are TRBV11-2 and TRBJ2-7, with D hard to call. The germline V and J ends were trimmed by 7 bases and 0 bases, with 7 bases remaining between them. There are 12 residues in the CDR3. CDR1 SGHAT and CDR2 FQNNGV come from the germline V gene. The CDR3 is CASTGLSYEQYF. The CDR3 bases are TGTGCCAGCACCGGCCTCTCCTACGAGCAGTACTTC.

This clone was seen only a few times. For the CDR3, the DNA is TGTGCCAGCAGCTCCCCCTTCCCACATATGGACACTGAAGCTTTCTTT. Its translation: CASSSPFPHMDTEAFF. This chain uses TRBV11-2 with TRBJ1-1; D is uncertain. The CDR3 sequence is 16 residues long. Looked up from germline, CDR1 is SGHAT and CDR2 is FQNNGV. The V gene lost 4 bases and the J gene lost 3 bases, with 18 bases spanning the gap.

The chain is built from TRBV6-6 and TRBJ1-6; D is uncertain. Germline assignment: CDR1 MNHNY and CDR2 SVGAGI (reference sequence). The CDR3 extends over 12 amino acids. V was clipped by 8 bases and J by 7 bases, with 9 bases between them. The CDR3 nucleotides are TGTGCCAGCCAAACGGGGAATTCACCCCTCCACTTT. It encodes CASQTGNSPLHF.

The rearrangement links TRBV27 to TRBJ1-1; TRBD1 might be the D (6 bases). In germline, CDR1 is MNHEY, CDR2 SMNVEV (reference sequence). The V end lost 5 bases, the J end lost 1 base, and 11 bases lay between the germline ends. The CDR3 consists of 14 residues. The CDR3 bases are TGTGCCAGCAGTCCAGGGACATCGAACACTGAAGCTTTCTTT. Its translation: CASSPGTSNTEAFF.

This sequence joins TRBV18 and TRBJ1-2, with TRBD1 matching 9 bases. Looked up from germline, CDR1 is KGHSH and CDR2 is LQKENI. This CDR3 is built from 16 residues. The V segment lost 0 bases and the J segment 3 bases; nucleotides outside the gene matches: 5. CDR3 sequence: CASSPPNRGRHYGYTF. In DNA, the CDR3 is TGTGCCAGCTCACCACCTAACAGGGGGCGGCACTATGGCTACACCTTC.

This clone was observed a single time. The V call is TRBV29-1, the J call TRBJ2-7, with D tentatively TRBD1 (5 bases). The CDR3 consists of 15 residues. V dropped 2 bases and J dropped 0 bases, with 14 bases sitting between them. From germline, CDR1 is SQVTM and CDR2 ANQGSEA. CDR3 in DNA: TGCAGCGTTGAATTTGAGACAGCTAACTCCTACGAGCAGTACTTC. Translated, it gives CSVEFETANSYEQYF.

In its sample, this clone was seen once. The CDR3 sequence is CASISGTPGGEQFF. CDR3 nucleotide sequence: TGTGCCAGCATCTCGGGGACCCCGGGGGGGGAGCAGTTCTTC. The V and J genes are TRBV28 and TRBJ2-1; 8 nucleotides align to TRBD2. V shed 7 bases and J 10 bases; nucleotides not matched to a gene: 12. CDR3 size: 14 residues. Germline CDR1 reads MDHEN; CDR2 reads SYDVKM.

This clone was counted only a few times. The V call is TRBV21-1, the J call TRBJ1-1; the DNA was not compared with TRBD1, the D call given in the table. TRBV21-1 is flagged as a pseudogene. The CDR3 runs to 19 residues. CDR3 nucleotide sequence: TGTGCCAGCAGCGCTAGCCTGACCGTAGTGGCAGGGGACGTCACTGAAGCTTTCTTT. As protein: CASSASLTVVAGDVTEAFF.

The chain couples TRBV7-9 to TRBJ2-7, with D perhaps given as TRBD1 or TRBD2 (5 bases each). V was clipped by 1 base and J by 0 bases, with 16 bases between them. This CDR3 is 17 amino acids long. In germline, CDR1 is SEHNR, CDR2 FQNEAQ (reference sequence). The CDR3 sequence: CASSLVVLGTSSYEQYF. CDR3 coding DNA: TGTGCCAGCAGCTTAGTGGTTCTCGGGACCAGCTCCTACGAGCAGTACTTC.

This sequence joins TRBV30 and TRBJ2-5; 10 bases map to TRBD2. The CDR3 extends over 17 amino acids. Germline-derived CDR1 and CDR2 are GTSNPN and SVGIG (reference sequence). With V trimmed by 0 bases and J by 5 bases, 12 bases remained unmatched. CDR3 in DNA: TGTGCCTGGAGTGTTTTGAGAAGCGGGAGGGCGGGTGAGACCCAGTACTTC. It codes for CAWSVLRSGRAGETQYF. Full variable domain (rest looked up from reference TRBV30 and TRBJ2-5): SQTIHQWPATLVQPVGSPLSLECTVEGTSNPNLYWYRQAAGRGLQLLFYSVGIGQISSEVPQNLSASRPQDRQFILSSKKLLLSDSGFYLCAWSVLRSGRAGETQYFGPGTRLLVL.

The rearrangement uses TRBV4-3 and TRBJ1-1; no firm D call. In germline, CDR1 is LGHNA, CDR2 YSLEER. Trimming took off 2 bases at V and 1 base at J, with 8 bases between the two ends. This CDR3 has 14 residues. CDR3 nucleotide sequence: TGCGCCAGCAGCCAACGGACGGGGAACACTGAAGCTTTCTTT. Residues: CASSQRTGNTEAFF.

DNA for the CDR3: TGTGCCAGCAGTCCCACAGGGACTCAGCCCCAGCATTTT. Its protein is CASSPTGTQPQHF. The chain links TRBV28 to TRBJ1-5, with D tentatively TRBD1 (6 bases). The CDR3 totals 13 residues. V lost 5 bases and J lost 6, with 11 bases in between. Germline CDR1 MDHEN, CDR2 SYDVKM. The complete variable domain, with remaining parts taken from reference TRBV28 and TRBJ1-5, reads DVKVTQSSRYLVKRTGEKVFLECVQDMDHENMFWYRQDPGLGLRLIYFSYDVKMKEKGDIPEGYSVSREKKERFSLILESASTNQTSMYLCASSPTGTQPQHFGDGTRLSIL.

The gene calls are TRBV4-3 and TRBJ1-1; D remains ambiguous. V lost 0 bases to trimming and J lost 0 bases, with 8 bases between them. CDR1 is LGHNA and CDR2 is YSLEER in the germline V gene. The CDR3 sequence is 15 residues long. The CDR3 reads CASSQERALNTEAFF. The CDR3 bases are TGCGCCAGCAGCCAAGAAAGGGCCTTGAACACTGAAGCTTTCTTT.

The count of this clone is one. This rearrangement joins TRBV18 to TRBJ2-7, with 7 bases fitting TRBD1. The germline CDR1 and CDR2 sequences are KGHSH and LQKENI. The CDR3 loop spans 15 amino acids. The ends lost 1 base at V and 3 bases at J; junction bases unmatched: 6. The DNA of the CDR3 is TGTGCCAGCTCACCACGCTTCCCAGGGGGCTACGAGCAGTACTTC. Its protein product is CASSPRFPGGYEQYF.

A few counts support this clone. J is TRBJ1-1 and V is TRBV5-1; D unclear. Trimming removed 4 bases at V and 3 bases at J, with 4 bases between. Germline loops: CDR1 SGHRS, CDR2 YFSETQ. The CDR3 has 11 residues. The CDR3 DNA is TGCGCCAGCAGCACTGACACTGAAGCTTTCTTT. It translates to CASSTDTEAFF.

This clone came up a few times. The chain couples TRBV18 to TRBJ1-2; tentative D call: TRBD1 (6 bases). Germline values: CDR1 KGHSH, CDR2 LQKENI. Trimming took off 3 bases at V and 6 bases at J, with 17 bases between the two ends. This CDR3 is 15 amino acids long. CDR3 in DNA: TGTGCCAGCTCACCGGGTCTGACAGGATATGATGGCTACACCTTC. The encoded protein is CASSPGLTGYDGYTF.

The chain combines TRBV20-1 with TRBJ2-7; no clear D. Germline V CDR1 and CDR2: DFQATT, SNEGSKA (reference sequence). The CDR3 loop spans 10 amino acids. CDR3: CSPDTREQYF. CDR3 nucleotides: TGCAGCCCGGATACTCGGGAGCAGTACTTC.

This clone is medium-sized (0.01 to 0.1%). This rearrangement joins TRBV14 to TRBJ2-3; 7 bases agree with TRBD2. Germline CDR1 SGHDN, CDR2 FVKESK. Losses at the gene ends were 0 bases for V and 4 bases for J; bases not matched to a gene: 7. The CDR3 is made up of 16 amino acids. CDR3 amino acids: CASSQDQFGGADTQYF. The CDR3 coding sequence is TGTGCCAGCAGCCAAGATCAATTTGGGGGGGCAGATACGCAGTATTTT.

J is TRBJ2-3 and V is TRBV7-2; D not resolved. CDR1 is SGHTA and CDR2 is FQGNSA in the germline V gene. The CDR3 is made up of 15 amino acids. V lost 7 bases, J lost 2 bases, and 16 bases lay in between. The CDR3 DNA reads TGTGCCAGCACCTCGGGTAGGATAATCACAGATACGCAGTATTTT. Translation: CASTSGRIITDTQYF.

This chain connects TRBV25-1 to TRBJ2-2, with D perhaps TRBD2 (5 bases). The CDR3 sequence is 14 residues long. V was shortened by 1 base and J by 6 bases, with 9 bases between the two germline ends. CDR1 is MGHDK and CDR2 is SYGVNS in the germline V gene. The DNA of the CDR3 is TGTGCCAGCAGTGAATCTCGGGGTGCCGGGGAGCTGTTTTTT. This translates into CASSESRGAGELFF.

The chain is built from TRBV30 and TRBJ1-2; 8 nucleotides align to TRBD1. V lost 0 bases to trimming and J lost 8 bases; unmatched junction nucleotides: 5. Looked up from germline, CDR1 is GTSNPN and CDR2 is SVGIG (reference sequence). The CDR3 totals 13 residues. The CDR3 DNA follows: TGTGCCTGGAGTGTAAGCAGGGGGCGAGGCTACACCTTC. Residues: CAWSVSRGRGYTF.

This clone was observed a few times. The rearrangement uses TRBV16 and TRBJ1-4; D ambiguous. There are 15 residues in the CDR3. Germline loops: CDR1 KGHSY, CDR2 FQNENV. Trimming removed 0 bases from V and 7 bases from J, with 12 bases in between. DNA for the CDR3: TGTGCCAGCAGCCAATCACGCGGGTTAGGTGAAAAACTGTTTTTT. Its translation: CASSQSRGLGEKLFF.

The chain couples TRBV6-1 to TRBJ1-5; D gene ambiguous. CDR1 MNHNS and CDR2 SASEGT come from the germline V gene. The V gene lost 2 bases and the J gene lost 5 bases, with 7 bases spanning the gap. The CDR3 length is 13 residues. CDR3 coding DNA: TGTGCCAGCAGTGAAAGGGAAGATCAGCCCCAGCATTTT. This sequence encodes CASSEREDQPQHF.

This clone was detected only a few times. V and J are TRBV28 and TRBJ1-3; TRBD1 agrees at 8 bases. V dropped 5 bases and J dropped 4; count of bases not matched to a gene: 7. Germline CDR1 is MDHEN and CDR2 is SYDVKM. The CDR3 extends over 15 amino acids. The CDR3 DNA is TGTGCCAGCAGTCCGACAGGGGTGTCCGGAAACACCATATATTTT. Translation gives CASSPTGVSGNTIYF.

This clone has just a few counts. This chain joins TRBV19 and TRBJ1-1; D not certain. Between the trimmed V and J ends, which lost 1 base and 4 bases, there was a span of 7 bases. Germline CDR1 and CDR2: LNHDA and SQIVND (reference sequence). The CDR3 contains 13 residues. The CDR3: CASSIGTITEAFF. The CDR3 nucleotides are TGTGCCAGTAGTATAGGTACAATCACTGAAGCTTTCTTT.

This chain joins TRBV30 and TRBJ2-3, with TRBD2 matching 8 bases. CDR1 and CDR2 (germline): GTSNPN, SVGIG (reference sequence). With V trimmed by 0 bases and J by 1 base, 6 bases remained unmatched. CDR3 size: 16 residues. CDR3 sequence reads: CAWSVRLAGRTDTQYF. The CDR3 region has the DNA TGTGCCTGGAGTGTACGGCTAGCGGGTCGCACAGATACGCAGTATTTT.

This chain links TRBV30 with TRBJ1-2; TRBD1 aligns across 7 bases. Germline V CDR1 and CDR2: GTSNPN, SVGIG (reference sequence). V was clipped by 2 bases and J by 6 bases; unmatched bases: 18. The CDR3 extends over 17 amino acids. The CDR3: CAWSFRDSGLSTHGYTF. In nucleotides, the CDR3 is TGTGCCTGGAGTTTCCGGGACAGTGGTTTATCGACCCATGGCTACACCTTC.

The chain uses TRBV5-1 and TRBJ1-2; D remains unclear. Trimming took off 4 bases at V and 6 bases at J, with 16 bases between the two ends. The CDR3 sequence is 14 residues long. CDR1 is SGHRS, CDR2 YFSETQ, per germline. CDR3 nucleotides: TGCGCCAGCAGCGTGAGCAACGGTGGGAATGGCTACACCTTC. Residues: CASSVSNGGNGYTF.